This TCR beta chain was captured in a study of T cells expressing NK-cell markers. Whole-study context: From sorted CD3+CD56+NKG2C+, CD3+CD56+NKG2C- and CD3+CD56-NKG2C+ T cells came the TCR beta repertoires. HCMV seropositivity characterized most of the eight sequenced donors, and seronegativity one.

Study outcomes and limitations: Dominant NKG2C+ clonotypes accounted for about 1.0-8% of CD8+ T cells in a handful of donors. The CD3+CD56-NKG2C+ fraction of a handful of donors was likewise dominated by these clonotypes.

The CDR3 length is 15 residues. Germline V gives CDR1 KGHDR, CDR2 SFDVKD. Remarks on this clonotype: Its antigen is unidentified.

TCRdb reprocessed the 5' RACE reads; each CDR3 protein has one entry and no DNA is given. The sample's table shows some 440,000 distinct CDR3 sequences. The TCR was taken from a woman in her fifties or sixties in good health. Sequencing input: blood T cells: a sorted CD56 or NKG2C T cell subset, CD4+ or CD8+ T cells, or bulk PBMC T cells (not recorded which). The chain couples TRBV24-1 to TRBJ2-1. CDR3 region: CATSDPVFADNEQFF.